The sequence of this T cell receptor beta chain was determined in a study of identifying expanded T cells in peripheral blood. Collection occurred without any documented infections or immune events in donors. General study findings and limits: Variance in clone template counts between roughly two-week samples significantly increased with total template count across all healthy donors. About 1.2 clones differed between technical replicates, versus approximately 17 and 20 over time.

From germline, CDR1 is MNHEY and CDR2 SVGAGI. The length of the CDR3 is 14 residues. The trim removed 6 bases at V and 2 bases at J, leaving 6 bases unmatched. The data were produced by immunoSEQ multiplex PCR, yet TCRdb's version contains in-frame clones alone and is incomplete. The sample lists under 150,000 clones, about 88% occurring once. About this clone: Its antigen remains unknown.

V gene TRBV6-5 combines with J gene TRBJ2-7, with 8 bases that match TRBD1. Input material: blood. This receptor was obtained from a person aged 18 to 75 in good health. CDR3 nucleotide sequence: TGTGCCAGCAGGTCAGGGGGCGTCACCTACGAGCAGTACTTC. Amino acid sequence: CASRSGGVTYEQYF.